This T cell receptor beta chain comes out of a study of control samples from healthy donors and cancer patients. TCRdb's table, derived via immunoSEQ multiplex PCR, lists solely in-frame clones and lacks some. The table lists 120,000 or so clones, 70% to 90% of them singletons. The V gene end was trimmed by 0 bases and the J gene end by 5 bases; junction bases not matched to a gene: 6. CDR3 length: 15 amino acids. The germline gives CDR1 KGHSH, CDR2 LQKENI. Material for sequencing was blood. The rearrangement uses TRBV18 and TRBJ1-2, with TRBD1 identical over 7 bases. The source of this sequence is a man in his sixties in good health. CDR3 coding DNA: TGTGCCAGCTCACCACCGGTGACAGGGAGGTATGGCTACACCTTC. This codes for CASSPPVTGRYGYTF.